This T cell receptor (beta chain) emerged from a study of pediatric ulcerative colitis. Study details: Disease was pancolitis in several and left-sided in two, histology-confirmed.

Germline CDR1 is LNHDA and CDR2 is SQIVND (reference sequence). The CDR3 spans 14 residues. Trimming stripped 4 bases from V and 8 bases from J, with 17 bases between. Using immunoSEQ multiplex PCR, the repertoire was profiled, and TCRdb retains in-frame clones only, with some absent. Among some 50,000 clones listed, 78% were seen once. Study outcomes and limitations: No controls had the two rectal clonotypes shared by ulcerative colitis patients. Ulcerative colitis patients shared more blood-rectal clones than controls.

One to two pinch biopsies were taken from the rectum during colonoscopy. In its sample, this clone ranks as medium-sized. The antigen is unknown. Sequenced material: gut tissue. The sequence was collected from a girl aged 10 to 17 with moderate ulcerative colitis. The chain uses TRBV19 and TRBJ1-2, with D hard to call. CDR3 sequence: CASSTPAGGLGYTF. The CDR3 DNA sequence: TGTGCCAGTAGTACCCCCGCCGGAGGACTCGGCTACACCTTC.